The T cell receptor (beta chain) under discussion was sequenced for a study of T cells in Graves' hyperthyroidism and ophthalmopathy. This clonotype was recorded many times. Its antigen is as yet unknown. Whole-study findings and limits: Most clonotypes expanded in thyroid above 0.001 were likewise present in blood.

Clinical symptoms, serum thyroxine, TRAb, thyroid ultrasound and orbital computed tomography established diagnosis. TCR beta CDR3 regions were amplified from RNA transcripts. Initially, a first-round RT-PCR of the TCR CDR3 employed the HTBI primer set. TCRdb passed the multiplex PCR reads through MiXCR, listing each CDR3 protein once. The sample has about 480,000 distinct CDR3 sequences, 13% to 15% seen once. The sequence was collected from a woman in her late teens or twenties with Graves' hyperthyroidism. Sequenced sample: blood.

DNA of the CDR3: TGTGCCATCAGTGTAGGACTAGCGGGAGTGAAAAACATTCAGTACTTC. It encodes CAISVGLAGVKNIQYF. The chain links TRBV10-3 to TRBJ2-4; 13 bases align to TRBD2. V lost 4 bases, J lost 4 bases, and 4 bases stayed unmatched. Germline V CDR1 and CDR2: ENHRY, SYGVKD. The CDR3 extends over 16 amino acids.